The next 4 T cell receptor beta chains were all read from a single sample in a study of blood T cell repertoires in COVID-19. Measured with immunoSEQ multiplex PCR; TCRdb has only the in-frame clones, and not every one. The sample has some 250,000 clones, approximately 85% seen once; the top ten hold 1.5% to 2%. The sequencing input was PBMCs or T cells enriched from blood (not recorded which). The receptors originated from a woman between 50 and 59 years old who had recovered from COVID-19.

The V call is TRBV28, the J call TRBJ1-2; no clear D. The CDR3 contains 12 residues. V lost 2 bases and J lost 4, with 5 bases in between. Germline V lookup: CDR1 MDHEN, CDR2 SYDVKM. The CDR3, as DNA: TGTGCCAGCAGTTTACAGGCCTATGGCTACACCTTC. Amino acid sequence: CASSLQAYGYTF.

This sequence joins TRBV5-1 and TRBJ2-1, with 11 bases fitting TRBD2. The trim removed 4 bases at V and 2 bases at J, leaving 8 bases unmatched. The germline V gene encodes CDR1 SGHRS and CDR2 YFSETQ. This CDR3 comprises 17 residues. In DNA form, the CDR3 reads TGCGCCAGCAGCATACAGACTAGCGGGAAAACCTACAATGAGCAGTTCTTC. This sequence encodes CASSIQTSGKTYNEQFF.

CDR3 sequence reads: CASGRTGGASLAGVRGNIQYF. The DNA for the CDR3 is TGTGCCAGCGGGAGGACAGGGGGCGCCTCACTAGCGGGAGTTCGGGGAAACATTCAGTACTTC. The chain links TRBV27 to TRBJ2-4, with D possibly being TRBD1 or TRBD2 (11 bases each). Germline V lookup: CDR1 MNHEY, CDR2 SMNVEV (reference sequence). CDR3 length equals 21 residues. The V gene lost 8 bases and the J gene lost 6 bases, with 38 bases spanning the gap.

V is TRBV7-8 and J is TRBJ1-3; 7 bases fit TRBD1. The CDR3 is 16 residues long. The trim removed 6 bases at V and 4 bases at J, leaving 12 bases unmatched. Germline V gene lookup returns CDR1 SGHVS and CDR2 FQNEAQ. CDR3 sequence reads: CASSPQGAGQGNTIYF. The DNA for the CDR3 is TGTGCCAGCAGTCCACAGGGCGCGGGACAGGGAAACACCATATATTTT. The full variable domain, completed using reference TRBV7-8 and TRBJ1-3, is GAGVSQSPRYKVAKRGQDVALRCDPISGHVSLFWYQQALGQGPEFLTYFQNEAQLDKSGLPSDRFFAERPEGSVSTLKIQRTQQEDSAVYLCASSPQGAGQGNTIYFGEGSWLTVV.